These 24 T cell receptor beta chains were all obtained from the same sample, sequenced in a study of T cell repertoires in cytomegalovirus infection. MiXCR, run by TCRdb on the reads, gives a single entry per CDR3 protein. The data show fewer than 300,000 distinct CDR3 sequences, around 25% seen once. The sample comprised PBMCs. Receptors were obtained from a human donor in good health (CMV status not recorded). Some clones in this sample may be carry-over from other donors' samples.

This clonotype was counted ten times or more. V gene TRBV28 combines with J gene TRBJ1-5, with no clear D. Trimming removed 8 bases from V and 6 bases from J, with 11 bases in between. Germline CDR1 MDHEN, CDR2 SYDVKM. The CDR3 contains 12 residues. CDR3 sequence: CASSFVGQPQHF. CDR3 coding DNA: TGTGCCAGCTCGTTCGTAGGTCAGCCCCAGCATTTT.

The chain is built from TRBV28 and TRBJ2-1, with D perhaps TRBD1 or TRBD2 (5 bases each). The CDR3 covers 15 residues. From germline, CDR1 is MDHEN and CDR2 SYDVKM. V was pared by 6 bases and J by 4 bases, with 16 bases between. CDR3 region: CASSLVGDGYNEQFF. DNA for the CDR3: TGTGCCAGCAGCCTGGTCGGGGACGGGTACAATGAGCAGTTCTTC.

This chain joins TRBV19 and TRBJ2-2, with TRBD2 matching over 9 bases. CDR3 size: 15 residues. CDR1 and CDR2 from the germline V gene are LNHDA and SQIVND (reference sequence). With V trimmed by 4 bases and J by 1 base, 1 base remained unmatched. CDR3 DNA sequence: TGTGCCAGTAGTACTAGCGGGGTGAACACCGGGGAGCTGTTTTTT. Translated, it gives CASSTSGVNTGELFF.

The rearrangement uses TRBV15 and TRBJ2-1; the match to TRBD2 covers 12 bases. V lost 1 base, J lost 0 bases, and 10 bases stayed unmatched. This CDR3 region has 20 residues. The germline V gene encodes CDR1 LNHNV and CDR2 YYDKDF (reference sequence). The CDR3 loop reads CATSRATSGRTSSSYNEQFF. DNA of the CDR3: TGTGCCACCAGCAGAGCAACTAGCGGGAGGACCTCCAGCTCCTACAATGAGCAGTTCTTC.

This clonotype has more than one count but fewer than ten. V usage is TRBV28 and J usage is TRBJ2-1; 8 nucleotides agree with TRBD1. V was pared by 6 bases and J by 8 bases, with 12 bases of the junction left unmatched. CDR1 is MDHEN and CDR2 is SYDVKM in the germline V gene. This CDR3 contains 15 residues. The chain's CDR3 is CASSPPTGAIDEQFF. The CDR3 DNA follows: TGTGCCAGCAGCCCACCGACAGGGGCAATTGATGAGCAGTTCTTC.

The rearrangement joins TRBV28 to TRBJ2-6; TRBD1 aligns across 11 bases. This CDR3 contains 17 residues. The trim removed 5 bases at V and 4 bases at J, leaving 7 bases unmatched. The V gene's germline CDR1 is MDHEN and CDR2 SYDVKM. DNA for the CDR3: TGTGCCAGCAGTCGATGGACAGGGGGCCCCGGGGCCAACGTCCTGACTTTC. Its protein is CASSRWTGGPGANVLTF.

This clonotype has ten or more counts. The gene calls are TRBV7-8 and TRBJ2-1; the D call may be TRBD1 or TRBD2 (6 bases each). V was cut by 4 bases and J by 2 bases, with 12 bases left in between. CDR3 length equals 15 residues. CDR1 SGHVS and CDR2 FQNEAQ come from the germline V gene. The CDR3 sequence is CASSWGAGTYNEQFF. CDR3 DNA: TGTGCCAGCAGCTGGGGGGCGGGGACCTACAATGAGCAGTTCTTC.

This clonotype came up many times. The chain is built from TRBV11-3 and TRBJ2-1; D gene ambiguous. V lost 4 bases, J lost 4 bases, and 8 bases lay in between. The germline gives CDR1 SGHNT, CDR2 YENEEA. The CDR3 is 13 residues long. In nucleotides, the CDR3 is TGTGCCAGCAGCTACGGACGGTACAATGAGCAGTTCTTC. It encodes CASSYGRYNEQFF.

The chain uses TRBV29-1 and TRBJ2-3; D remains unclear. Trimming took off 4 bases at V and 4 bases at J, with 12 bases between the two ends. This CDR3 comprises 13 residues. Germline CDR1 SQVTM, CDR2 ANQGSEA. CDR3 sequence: CSVVSPFADTQYF. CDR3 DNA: TGCAGCGTTGTATCGCCCTTTGCAGATACGCAGTATTTT.

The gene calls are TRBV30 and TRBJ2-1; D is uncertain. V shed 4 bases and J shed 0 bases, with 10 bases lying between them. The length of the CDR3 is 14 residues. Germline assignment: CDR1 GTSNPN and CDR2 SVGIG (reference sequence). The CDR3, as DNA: TGTGCCTGGACCCCGAGCCCCTCCTACAATGAGCAGTTCTTC. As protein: CAWTPSPSYNEQFF.

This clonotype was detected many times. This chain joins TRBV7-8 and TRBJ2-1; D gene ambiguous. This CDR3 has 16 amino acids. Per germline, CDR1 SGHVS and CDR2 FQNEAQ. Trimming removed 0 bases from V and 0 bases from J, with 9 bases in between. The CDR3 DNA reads TGTGCCAGCAGCTTAGCGCGGATCAGCTCCTACAATGAGCAGTTCTTC. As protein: CASSLARISSYNEQFF.

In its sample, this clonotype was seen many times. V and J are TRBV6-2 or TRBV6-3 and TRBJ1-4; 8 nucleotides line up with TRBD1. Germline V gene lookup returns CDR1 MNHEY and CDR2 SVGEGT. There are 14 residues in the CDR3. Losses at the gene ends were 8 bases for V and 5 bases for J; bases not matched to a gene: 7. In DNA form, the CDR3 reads TGTGCCAGCGAGACCGGGACAGGAAATGAAAAACTGTTTTTT. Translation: CASETGTGNEKLFF.

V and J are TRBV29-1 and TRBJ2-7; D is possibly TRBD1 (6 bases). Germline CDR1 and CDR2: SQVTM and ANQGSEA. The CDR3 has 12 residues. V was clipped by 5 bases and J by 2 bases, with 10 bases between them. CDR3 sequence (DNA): TGCAGCGTTTCACAGGGTGCCTACGAGCAGTACTTC. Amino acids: CSVSQGAYEQYF.

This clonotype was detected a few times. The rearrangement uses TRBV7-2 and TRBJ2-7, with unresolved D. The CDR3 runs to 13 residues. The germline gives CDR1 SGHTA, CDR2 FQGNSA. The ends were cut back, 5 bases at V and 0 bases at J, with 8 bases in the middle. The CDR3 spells CASSTWTSYEQYF. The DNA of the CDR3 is TGTGCCAGCAGCACCTGGACCTCCTACGAGCAGTACTTC. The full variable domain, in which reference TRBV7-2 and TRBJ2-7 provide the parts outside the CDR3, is GAGVSQSPSNKVTEKGKDVELRCDPISGHTALYWYRQSLGQGLEFLIYFQGNSAPDKSGLPSDRFSAERTGGSVSTLTIQRTQQEDSAVYLCASSTWTSYEQYFGPGTRLTVT.

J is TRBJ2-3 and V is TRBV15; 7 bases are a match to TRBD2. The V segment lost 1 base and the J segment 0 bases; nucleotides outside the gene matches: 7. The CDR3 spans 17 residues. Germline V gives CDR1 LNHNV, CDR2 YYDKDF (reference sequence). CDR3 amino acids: CATSRGMGGGSTDTQYF. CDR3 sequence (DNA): TGTGCCACCAGCAGAGGAATGGGCGGGGGAAGCACAGATACGCAGTATTTT.

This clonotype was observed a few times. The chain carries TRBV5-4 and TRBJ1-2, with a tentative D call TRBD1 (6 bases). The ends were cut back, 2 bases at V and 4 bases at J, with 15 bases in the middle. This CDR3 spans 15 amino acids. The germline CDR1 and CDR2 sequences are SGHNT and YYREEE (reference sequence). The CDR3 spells CASSLRQAEIYGYTF. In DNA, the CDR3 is TGTGCCAGCAGCTTAAGACAGGCAGAGATCTATGGCTACACCTTC.

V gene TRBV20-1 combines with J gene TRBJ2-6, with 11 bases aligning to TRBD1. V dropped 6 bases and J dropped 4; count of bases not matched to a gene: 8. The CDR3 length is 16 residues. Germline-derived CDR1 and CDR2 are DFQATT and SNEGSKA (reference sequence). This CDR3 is CSAVGQGARGANVLTF. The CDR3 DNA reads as TGCAGTGCCGTCGGACAGGGGGCACGGGGGGCCAACGTCCTGACTTTC.

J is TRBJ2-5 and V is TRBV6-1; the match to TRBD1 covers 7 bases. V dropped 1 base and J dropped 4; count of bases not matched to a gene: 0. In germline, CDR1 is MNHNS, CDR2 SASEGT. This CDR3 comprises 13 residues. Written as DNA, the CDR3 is TGTGCCAGCAGTGAAGACAGGGGAGAGACCCAGTACTTC. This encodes CASSEDRGETQYF.

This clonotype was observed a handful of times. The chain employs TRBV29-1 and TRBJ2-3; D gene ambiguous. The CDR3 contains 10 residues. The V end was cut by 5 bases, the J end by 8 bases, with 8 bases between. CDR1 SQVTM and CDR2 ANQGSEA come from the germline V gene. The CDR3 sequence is CSVYEFTQYF. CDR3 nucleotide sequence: TGCAGCGTTTATGAATTTACGCAGTATTTT.

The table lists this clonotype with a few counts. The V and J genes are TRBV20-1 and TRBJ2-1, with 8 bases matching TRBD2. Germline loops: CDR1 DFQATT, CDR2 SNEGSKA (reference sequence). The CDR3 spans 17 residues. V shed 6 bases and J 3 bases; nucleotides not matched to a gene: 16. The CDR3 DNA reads TGCAGTGCCAGGGCCCCACCCGAGCGGGAGTTCTACAATGAGCAGTTCTTC. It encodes CSARAPPEREFYNEQFF.

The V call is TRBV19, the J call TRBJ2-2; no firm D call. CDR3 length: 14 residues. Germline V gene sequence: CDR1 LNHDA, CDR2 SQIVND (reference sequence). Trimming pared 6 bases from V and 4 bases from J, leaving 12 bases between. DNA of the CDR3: TGTGCCAGTAGACCGGACGGACGCACCGGGGAGCTGTTTTTT. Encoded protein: CASRPDGRTGELFF.

CDR3 loop: CSSRGRRGYDNQPQHF. The DNA of the CDR3 is TGCAGTAGCAGGGGGCGAAGGGGATATGACAATCAGCCCCAGCATTTT. The chain employs TRBV20-1 and TRBJ1-5, with 8 bases that match TRBD1. This CDR3 contains 16 residues. Trimming took 8 bases from V and 3 from J; bases not matched to a gene: 15. Germline V gene sequence: CDR1 DFQATT, CDR2 SNEGSKA (reference sequence).

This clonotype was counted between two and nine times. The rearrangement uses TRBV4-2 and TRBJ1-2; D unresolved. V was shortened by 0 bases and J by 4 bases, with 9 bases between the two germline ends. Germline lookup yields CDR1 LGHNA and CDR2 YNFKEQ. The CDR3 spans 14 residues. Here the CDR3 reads CASSQDFRSYGYTF. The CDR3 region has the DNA TGTGCCAGCAGCCAAGATTTTCGAAGCTATGGCTACACCTTC.

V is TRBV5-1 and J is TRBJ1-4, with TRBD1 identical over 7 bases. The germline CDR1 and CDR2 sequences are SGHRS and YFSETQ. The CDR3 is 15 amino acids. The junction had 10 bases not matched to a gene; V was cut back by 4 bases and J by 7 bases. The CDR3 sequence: CASSDPGTAAEKLFF. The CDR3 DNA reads TGCGCCAGCAGCGACCCCGGGACAGCAGCTGAAAAACTGTTTTTT.